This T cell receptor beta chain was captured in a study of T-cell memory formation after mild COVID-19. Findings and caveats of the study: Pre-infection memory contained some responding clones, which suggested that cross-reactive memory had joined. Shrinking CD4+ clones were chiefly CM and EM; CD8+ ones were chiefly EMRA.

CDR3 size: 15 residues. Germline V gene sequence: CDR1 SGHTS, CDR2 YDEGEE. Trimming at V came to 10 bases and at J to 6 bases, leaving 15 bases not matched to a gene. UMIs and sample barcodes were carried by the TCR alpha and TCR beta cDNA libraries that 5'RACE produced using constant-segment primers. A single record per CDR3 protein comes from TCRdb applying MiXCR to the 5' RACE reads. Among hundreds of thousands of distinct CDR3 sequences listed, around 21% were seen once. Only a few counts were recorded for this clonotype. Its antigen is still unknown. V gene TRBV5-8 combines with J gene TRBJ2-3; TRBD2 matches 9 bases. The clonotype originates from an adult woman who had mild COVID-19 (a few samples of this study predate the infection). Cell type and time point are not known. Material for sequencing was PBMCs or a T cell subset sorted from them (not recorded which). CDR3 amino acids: CAPVWSGGLKDTQYF. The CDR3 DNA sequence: TGTGCCCCAGTGTGGAGCGGGGGGCTAAAGGATACGCAGTATTTT. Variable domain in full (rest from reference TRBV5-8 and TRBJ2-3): EAGVTQSPTHLIKTRGQQATLRCSPISGHTSVYWYQQALGLGLQFLLWYDEGEERNRGNFPPRFSGRQFPNYSSELNVNALELEDSALYLCAPVWSGGLKDTQYFGPGTRLTVL.